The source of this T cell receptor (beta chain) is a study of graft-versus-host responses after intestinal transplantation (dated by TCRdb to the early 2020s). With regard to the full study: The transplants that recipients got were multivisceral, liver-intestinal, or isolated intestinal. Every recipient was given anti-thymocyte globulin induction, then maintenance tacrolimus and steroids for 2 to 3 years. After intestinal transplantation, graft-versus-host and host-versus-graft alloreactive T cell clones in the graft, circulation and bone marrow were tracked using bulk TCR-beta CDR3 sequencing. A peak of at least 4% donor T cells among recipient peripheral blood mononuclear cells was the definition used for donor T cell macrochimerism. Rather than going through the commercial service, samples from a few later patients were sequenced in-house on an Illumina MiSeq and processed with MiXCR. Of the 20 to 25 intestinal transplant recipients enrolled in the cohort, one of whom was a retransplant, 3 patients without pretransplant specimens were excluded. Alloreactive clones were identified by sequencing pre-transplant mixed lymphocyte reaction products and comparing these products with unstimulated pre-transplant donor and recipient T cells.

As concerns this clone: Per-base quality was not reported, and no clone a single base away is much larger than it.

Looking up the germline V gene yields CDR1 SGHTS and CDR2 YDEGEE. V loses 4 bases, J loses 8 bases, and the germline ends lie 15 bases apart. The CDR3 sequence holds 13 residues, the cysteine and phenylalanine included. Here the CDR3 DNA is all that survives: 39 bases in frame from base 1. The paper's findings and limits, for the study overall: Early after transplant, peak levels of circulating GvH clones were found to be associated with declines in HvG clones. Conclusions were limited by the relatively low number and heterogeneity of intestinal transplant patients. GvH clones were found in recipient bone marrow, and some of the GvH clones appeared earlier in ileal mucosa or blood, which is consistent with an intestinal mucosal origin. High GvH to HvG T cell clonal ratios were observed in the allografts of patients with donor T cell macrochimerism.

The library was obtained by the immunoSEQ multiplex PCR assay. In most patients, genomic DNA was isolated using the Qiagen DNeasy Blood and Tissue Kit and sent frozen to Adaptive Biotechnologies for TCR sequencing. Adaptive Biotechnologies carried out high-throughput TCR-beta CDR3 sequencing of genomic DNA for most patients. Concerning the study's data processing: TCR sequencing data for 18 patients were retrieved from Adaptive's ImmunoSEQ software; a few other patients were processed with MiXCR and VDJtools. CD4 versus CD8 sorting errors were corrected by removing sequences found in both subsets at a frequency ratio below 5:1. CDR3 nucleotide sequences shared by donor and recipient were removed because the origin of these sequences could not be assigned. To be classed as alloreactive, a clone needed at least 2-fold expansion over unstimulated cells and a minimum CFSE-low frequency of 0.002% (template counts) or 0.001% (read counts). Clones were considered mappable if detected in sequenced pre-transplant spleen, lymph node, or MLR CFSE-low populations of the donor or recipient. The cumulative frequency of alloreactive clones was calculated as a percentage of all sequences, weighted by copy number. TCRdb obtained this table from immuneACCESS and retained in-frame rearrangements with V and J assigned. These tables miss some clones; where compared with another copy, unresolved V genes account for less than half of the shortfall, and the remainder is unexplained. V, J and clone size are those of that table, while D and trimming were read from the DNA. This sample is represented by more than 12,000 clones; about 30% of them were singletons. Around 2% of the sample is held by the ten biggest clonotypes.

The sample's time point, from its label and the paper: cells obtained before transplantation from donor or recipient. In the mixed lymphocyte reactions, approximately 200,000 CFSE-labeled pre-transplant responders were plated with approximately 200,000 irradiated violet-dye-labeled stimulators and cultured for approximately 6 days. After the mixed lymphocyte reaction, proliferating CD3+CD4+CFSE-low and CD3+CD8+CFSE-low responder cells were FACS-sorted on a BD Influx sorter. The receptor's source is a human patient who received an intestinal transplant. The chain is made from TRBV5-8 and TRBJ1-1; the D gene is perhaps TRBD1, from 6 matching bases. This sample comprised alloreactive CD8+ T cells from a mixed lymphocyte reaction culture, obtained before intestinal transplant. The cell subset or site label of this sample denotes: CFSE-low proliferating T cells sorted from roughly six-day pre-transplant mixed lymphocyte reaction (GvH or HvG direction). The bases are TGTGCCAGCAGCATACAGGGTTCTTGGGAAGCTTTCTTT. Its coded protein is CASSIQGSWEAFF.